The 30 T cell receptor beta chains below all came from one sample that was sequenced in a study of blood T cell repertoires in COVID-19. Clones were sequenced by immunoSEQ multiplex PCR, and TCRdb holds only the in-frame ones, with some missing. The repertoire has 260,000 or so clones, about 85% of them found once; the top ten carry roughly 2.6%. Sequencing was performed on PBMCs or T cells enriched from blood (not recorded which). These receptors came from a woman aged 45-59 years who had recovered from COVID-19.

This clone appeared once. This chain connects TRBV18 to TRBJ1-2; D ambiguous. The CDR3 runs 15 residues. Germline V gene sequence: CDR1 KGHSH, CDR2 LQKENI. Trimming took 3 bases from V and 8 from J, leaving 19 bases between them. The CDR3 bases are TGTGCCAGCTCACCCCGGACGGGAGCGAACCAAGGCTACACCTTC. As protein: CASSPRTGANQGYTF.

The CDR3 reads CASSQVDIGTEQYF. CDR3 in DNA: TGTGCCAGCAGCCAAGTGGATATCGGGACAGAGCAGTACTTC. The gene calls are TRBV3-1 (or the pseudogene TRBV3-2) and TRBJ2-7; D possibly corresponds to TRBD1 (6 bases). The CDR3 totals 14 residues. Germline V CDR1 and CDR2: LGHDT, YNNKEL (reference sequence). V was clipped by 1 base and J by 7 bases, with 14 bases between them.

For the CDR3, the DNA is TGTGCCTGGAGTCCCGGACTAGCCCAAGAGACCCAGTACTTC. Its translation is CAWSPGLAQETQYF. This chain joins TRBV30 and TRBJ2-5; 8 bases align to TRBD2. This CDR3 is 14 amino acids long. From germline, CDR1 is GTSNPN and CDR2 SVGIG (reference sequence). V shed 2 bases, J shed 1 base, and the junction held 3 bases outside the gene matches.

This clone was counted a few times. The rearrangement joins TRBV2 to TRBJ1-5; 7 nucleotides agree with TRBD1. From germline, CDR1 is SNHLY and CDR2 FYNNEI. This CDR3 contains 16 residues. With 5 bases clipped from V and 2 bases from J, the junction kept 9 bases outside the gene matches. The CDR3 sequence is CASSWGQPGGNQPQHF. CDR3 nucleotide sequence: TGTGCCAGCAGTTGGGGACAGCCGGGGGGCAATCAGCCCCAGCATTTT.

The CDR3 DNA reads TGTGCCAGCGGACAGGGGGTCACTGAAGCTTTCTTT. Translated: CASGQGVTEAFF. The chain couples TRBV6-5 to TRBJ1-1; 10 bases map to TRBD1. This CDR3 comprises 12 residues. The J segment lost 4 bases and the V segment lost 8 bases, leaving 1 base of the junction unmatched. Germline values: CDR1 MNHEY, CDR2 SVGAGI.

The CDR3 spells CASSTSLGTSGRPTDTQYF. The CDR3 DNA is TGTGCCAGCAGCACATCCCTTGGGACTAGCGGGAGGCCCACAGATACGCAGTATTTT. The chain couples TRBV7-9 to TRBJ2-3; TRBD2 matches 15 bases. Germline trimming cut 5 bases from V and 2 bases from J; bases unmatched to any gene: 11. The germline CDR1 and CDR2 sequences are SEHNR and FQNEAQ (reference sequence). The CDR3 has 19 residues. Full variable domain (rest looked up from reference TRBV7-9 and TRBJ2-3): DTGVSQNPRHKITKRGQNVTFRCDPISEHNRLYWYRQTLGQGPEFLTYFQNEAQLEKSRLLSDRFSAERPKGSFSTLEIQRTEQGDSAMYLCASSTSLGTSGRPTDTQYFGPGTRLTVL.

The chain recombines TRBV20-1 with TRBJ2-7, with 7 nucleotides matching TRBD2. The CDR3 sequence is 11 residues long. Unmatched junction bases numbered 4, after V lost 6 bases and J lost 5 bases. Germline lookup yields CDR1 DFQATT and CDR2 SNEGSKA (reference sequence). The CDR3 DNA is TGCAGTGCAGGCGGGGGTAACGAGCAGTACTTC. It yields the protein CSAGGGNEQYF.

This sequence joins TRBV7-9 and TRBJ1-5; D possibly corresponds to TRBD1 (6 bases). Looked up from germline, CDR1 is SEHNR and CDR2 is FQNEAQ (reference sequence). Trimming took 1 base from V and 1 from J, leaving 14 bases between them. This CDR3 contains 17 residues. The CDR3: CASSLELGGRSNQPQHF. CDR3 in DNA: TGTGCCAGCAGCTTAGAATTGGGGGGGCGAAGCAATCAGCCCCAGCATTTT.

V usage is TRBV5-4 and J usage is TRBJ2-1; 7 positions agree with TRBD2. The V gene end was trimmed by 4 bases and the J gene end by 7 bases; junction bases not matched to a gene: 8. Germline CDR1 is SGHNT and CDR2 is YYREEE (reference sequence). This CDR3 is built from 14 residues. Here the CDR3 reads CASSPGGRENEQFF. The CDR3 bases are TGTGCCAGCAGCCCGGGAGGCAGGGAAAATGAGCAGTTCTTC.

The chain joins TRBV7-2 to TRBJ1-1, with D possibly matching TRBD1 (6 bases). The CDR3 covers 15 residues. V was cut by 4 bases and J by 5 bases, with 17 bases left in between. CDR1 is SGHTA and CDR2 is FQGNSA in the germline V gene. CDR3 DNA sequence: TGTGCCAGCAGCTCTCATGGACAGTTGGGAACTGAAGCTTTCTTT. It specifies CASSSHGQLGTEAFF.

For the CDR3, the DNA is TGTGCCAGTAGTAGGCAGGGGACTCAGCCCCAGCATTTT. It encodes CASSRQGTQPQHF. The chain links TRBV19 to TRBJ1-5; the D gene is possibly TRBD1 (6 bases). V lost 4 bases, J lost 6 bases, and 10 bases lay in between. The CDR3 runs to 13 residues. Germline CDR1 LNHDA, CDR2 SQIVND (reference sequence).

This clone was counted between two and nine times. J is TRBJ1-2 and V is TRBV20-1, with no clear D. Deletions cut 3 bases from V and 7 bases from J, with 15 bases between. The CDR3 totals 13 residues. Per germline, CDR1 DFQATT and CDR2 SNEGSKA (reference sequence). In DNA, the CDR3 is TGCAGTGCTAGTACCCGGAGACGCGGTGGCTACACCTTC. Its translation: CSASTRRRGGYTF.

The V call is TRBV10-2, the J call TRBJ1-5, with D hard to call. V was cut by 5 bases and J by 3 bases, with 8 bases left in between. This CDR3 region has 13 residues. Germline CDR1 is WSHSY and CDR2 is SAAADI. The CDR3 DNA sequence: TGCGCCAGCAGTACGGCGGACAATCAGCCCCAGCATTTT. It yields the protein CASSTADNQPQHF.

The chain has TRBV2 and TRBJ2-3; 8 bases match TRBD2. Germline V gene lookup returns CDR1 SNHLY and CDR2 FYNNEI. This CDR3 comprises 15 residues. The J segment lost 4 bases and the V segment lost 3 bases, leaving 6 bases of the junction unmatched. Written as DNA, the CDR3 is TGTGCCAGCAGTGACTTAGGACTAGCCCCAGATACGCAGTATTTT. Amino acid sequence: CASSDLGLAPDTQYF. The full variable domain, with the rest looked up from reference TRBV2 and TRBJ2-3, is EPEVTQTPSHQVTQMGQEVILRCVPISNHLYFYWYRQILGQKVEFLVSFYNNEISEKSEIFDDQFSVERPDGSNFTLKIRSTKLEDSAMYFCASSDLGLAPDTQYFGPGTRLTVL.

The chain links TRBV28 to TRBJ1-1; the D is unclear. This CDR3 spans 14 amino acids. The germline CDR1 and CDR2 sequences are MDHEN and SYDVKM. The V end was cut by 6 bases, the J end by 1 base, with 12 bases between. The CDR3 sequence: CASRPDNRNTEAFF. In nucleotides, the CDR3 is TGTGCCAGCAGACCTGACAATAGGAACACTGAAGCTTTCTTT. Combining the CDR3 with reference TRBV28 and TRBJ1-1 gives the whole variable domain DVKVTQSSRYLVKRTGEKVFLECVQDMDHENMFWYRQDPGLGLRLIYFSYDVKMKEKGDIPEGYSVSREKKERFSLILESASTNQTSMYLCASRPDNRNTEAFFGQGTRLTVV.

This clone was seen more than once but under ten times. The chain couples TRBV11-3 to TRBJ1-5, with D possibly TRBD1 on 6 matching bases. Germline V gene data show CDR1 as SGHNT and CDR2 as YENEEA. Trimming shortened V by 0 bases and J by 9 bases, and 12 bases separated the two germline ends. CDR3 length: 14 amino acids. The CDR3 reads CASSLEAGAGPQHF. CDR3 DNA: TGTGCCAGCAGCTTAGAGGCGGGGGCCGGGCCCCAGCATTTT. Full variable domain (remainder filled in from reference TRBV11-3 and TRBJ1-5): EAGVVQSPRYKIIEKKQPVAFWCNPISGHNTLYWYLQNLGQGPELLIRYENEEAVDDSQLPKDRFSAERLKGVDSTLKIQPAELGDSAVYLCASSLEAGAGPQHFGDGTRLSIL.

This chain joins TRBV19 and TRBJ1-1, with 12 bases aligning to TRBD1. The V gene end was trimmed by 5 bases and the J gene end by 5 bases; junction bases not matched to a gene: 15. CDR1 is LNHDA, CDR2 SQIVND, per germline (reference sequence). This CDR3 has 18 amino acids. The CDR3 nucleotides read TGTGCCAGTAGTGGCCCGTCCCGGGACAGGGGGCTGGGGACTGAAGCTTTCTTT. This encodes CASSGPSRDRGLGTEAFF.

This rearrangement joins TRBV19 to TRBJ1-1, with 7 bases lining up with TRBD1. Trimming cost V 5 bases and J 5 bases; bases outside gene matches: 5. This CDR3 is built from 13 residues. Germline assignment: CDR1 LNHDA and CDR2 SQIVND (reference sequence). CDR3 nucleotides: TGTGCCAGTAGTTCAGGGGGTTGGACTGAAGCTTTCTTT. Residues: CASSSGGWTEAFF. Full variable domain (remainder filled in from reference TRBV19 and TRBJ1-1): DGGITQSPKYLFRKEGQNVTLSCEQNLNHDAMYWYRQDPGQGLRLIYYSQIVNDFQKGDIAEGYSVSREKKESFPLTVTSAQKNPTAFYLCASSSGGWTEAFFGQGTRLTVV.

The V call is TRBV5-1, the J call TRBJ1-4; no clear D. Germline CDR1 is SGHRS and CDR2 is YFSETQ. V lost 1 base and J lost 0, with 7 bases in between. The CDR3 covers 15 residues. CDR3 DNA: TGCGCCAGCAGCTTGACAGCAACAACTAATGAAAAACTGTTTTTT. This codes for CASSLTATTNEKLFF. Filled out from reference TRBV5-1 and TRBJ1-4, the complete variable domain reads KAGVTQTPRYLIKTRGQQVTLSCSPISGHRSVSWYQQTPGQGLQFLFEYFSETQRNKGNFPGRFSGRQFSNSRSEMNVSTLELGDSALYLCASSLTATTNEKLFFGSGTQLSVL.

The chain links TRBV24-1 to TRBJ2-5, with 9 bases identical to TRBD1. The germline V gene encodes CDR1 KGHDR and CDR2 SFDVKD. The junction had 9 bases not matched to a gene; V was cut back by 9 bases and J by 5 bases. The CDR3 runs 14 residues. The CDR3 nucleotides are TGTGCCACCGCAGACAGGGGGGTGAGCGAGACCCAGTACTTC. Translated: CATADRGVSETQYF.

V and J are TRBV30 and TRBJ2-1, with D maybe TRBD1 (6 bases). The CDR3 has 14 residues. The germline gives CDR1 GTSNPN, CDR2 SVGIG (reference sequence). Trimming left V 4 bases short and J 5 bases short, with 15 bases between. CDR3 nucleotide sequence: TGTGCCTGGATAGGACAGCTGGATAACAATGAGCAGTTCTTC. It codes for CAWIGQLDNNEQFF.

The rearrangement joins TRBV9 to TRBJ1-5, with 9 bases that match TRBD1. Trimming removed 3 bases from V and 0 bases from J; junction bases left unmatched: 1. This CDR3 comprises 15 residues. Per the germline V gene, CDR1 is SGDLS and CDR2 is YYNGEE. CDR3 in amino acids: CASSGTGVSNQPQHF. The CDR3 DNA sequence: TGTGCCAGCAGCGGGACAGGGGTTAGCAATCAGCCCCAGCATTTT.

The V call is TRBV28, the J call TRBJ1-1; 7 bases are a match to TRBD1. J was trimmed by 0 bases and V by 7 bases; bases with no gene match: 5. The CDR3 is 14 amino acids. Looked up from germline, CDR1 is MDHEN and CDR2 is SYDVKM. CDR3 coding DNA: TGTGCCAGCAAGCCGGGACAGTTGAACACTGAAGCTTTCTTT. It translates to CASKPGQLNTEAFF.

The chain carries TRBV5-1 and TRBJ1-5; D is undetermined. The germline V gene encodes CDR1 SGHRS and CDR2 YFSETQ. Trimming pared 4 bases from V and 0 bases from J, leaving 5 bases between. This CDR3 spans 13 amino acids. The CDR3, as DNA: TGCGCCAGCAGCGCGGGTAGCAATCAGCCCCAGCATTTT. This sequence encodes CASSAGSNQPQHF.

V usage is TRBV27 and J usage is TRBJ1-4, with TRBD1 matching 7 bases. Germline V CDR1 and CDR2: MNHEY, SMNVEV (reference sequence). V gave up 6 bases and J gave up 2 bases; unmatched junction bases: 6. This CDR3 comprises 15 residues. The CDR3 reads CASRQGLTTNEKLFF. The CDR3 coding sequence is TGTGCCAGCAGACAGGGGTTGACTACTAATGAAAAACTGTTTTTT.

The DNA for the CDR3 is TGTGCCTGGAGTGTTGGTCAGGGGAACACTGAAGCTTTCTTT. It encodes CAWSVGQGNTEAFF. The genes are TRBV30 and TRBJ1-1; tentatively, D is TRBD1 (5 bases). CDR1 and CDR2 from the germline V gene are GTSNPN and SVGIG (reference sequence). Trimming shortened V by 0 bases and J by 1 base, and 9 bases separated the two germline ends. The CDR3 is 14 amino acids.

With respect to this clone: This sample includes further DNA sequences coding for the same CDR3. The CDR3 spells CASSLAQGNSPLHF. CDR3 in DNA: TGTGCCAGCAGCTTGGCACAGGGTAATTCACCCCTCCACTTT. This chain connects TRBV7-8 to TRBJ1-6; tentatively, D is TRBD1 (6 bases). V was pared by 3 bases and J by 6 bases, with 9 bases between. CDR3 length: 14 amino acids. Germline V gene sequence: CDR1 SGHVS, CDR2 FQNEAQ.

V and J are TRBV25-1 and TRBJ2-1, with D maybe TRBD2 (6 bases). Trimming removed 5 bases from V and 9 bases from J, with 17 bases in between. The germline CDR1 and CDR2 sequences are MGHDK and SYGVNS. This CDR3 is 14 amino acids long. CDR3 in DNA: TGTGCCAGCAGTCACCCCCAGGAGGGCGGTGAGCAGTTCTTC. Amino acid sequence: CASSHPQEGGEQFF.

The CDR3 reads CAWRGQGAGNTIYF. The CDR3 DNA is TGTGCCTGGAGGGGACAGGGGGCTGGAAACACCATATATTTT. The chain carries TRBV30 and TRBJ1-3; 11 positions agree with TRBD1. Trimming cost V 3 bases and J 2 bases; bases outside gene matches: 0. Germline CDR1 GTSNPN, CDR2 SVGIG (reference sequence). The CDR3 runs to 14 residues.

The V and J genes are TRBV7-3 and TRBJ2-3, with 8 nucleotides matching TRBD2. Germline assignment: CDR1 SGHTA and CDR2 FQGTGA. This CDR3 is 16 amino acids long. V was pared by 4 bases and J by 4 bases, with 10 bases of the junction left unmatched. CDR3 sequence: CASSYGGTRGPDTQYF. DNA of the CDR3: TGTGCCAGCAGCTATGGCGGGACTAGGGGCCCAGATACGCAGTATTTT.